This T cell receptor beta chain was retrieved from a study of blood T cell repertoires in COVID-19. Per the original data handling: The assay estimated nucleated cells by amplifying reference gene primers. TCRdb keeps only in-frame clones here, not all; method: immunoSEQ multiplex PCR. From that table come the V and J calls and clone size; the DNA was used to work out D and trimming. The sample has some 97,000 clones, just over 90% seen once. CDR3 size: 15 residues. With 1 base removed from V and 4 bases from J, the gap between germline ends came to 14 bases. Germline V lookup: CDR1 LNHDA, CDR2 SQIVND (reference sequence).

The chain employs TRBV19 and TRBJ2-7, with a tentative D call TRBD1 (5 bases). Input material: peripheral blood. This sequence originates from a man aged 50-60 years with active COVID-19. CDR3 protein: CASSIALNRNYEQYF. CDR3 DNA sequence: TGTGCCAGTAGTATAGCATTGAACAGGAATTACGAGCAGTACTTC.